These T cell receptor beta chains were read from a single sample in a study of early T cells in non-severe SARS-CoV-2 infection. One entry per CDR3 protein, called by TCRdb with MiXCR from the 5' RACE reads. This sample has 60,000 to 70,000 distinct CDR3 sequences; 5% to 6.5% occur once, and the top ten carry 3% to 4%. The starting material was whole blood, obtained at baseline. The receptors here all came from an adult who was a healthcare worker with PCR-confirmed SARS-CoV-2 infection or an uninfected control (not recorded which). Both conserved end residues are part of each CDR3. Each record gives: V gene, D gene, clone size, J gene, CDR3 protein, CDR3 DNA. D genes are given only for firm matches. Clone size is stated in some rows and not others, as once, few, many or a class when expanded.

>TRBV29-1|-|many|TRBJ1-2
CSVSPGLERSYGYTF
TGCAGCGTATCTCCAGGTCTGGAGAGGTCCTATGGCTACACCTTC
>TRBV29-1|-|many|TRBJ1-1
CSVELGLMDTEAFF
TGCAGCGTTGAACTGGGGTTGATGGACACTGAAGCTTTCTTT
>TRBV29-1|-|-|TRBJ2-1
CSGLVRSYNEQFF
TGCAGCGGGCTGGTTAGGTCCTACAATGAGCAGTTCTTC
>TRBV5-5|TRBD2|many|TRBJ2-7
CASSLALAGGPSPYEQYF
TGTGCCAGCAGCTTGGCGCTAGCGGGAGGGCCCTCCCCCTACGAGCAGTACTTC
>TRBV10-1|-|many|TRBJ2-7
CASKYDEQYF
TGCGCCAGCAAGTACGACGAGCAGTACTTC
>TRBV27|TRBD1|many|TRBJ2-6
CASSLLYRGRLSGANVLTF
TGTGCCAGCAGTTTATTGTACAGGGGGAGACTCTCTGGGGCCAACGTCCTGACTTTC
>TRBV27|-|many|TRBJ2-7
CASSLESPAAEQYF
TGTGCCAGCAGTTTAGAATCCCCAGCAGCCGAGCAGTACTTC
>TRBV3-1|TRBD2|few|TRBJ2-7
CASSRNLAGLYEQYF
TGTGCCAGCAGCCGGAACCTAGCGGGTCTCTACGAGCAGTACTTC
>TRBV20-1|TRBD2|many|TRBJ2-3
CSARNPQRDTDTQYF
TGCAGTGCTAGAAACCCTCAGCGGGATACAGATACGCAGTATTTT
>TRBV10-3|TRBD2|-|TRBJ2-4
CAISESPGLAGDRVDKNIQYF
TGTGCCATCAGTGAGTCCCCGGGACTAGCGGGAGATCGAGTCGACAAAAACATTCAGTACTTC
>TRBV6-5|-|many|TRBJ2-3
CASRPQGLRLPDTQYF
TGTGCCAGCAGGCCCCAGGGACTTCGGCTGCCAGATACGCAGTATTTT
>TRBV29-1|-|few|TRBJ2-5
CSVRSGEETQYF
TGCAGCGTTCGAAGTGGGGAGGAGACCCAGTACTTC
>TRBV12-3/TRBV12-4|-|-|TRBJ1-4
CASSLTGGGEKLFF
TGTGCCAGCAGTTTAACTGGGGGCGGTGAAAAACTGTTTTTT
>TRBV7-6|TRBD2|many|TRBJ2-3
CASSSGLSGSGDTQYF
TGTGCCAGCAGCTCCGGCCTTAGCGGGAGTGGGGATACGCAGTATTTT
>TRBV7-8|TRBD2|many|TRBJ2-7
CASSLVSGRIYEQYF
TGTGCCAGCAGCTTAGTTAGCGGGAGGATCTACGAGCAGTACTTC
>TRBV28|-|-|TRBJ2-3
CASSSRTVHSWTDTQYF
TGTGCCAGCAGTTCACGCACCGTCCACTCGTGGACAGATACGCAGTATTTT
>TRBV19|-|many|TRBJ2-7
CASSAGSSYEQYF
TGTGCCAGTAGTGCGGGGAGCTCCTACGAGCAGTACTTC